This T cell receptor beta chain originates from a study of blood T cell repertoires in COVID-19. Study summary: COVID-19 samples, acute and convalescent, were from the United States, Italy and Spain. T cells, B-cell-depleted T cells, or PBMCs supplied cDNA or gDNA.

The CDR3 has 11 residues. Trimming removed 2 bases at V and 10 bases at J, with 8 bases between. Germline assignment: CDR1 MNHEY and CDR2 SVGAGI. Study processing details: Estimates of nucleated cell counts were drawn from the amplification of reference gene primers. Clones were read by immunoSEQ multiplex PCR, and TCRdb kept only the in-frame ones, dropping some. The V and J calls and clone size are taken from that table; D and trimming were inferred from the DNA. The sample lists tens of thousands of clones; around 85% were seen once. This receptor was taken from a man in his sixties with acute or convalescent COVID-19. Source material: peripheral blood. The chain recombines TRBV6-5 with TRBJ1-1; D gene ambiguous. The CDR3 reads CASSYQHVAFF. The CDR3 DNA follows: TGTGCCAGCAGTTACCAACATGTAGCTTTCTTT.